A single sample is the source of the 4 T cell receptor beta chains below, sequenced in a study of blood T cell repertoires in COVID-19. Measured with immunoSEQ multiplex PCR; TCRdb has only the in-frame clones, and not every one. The table lists 270,000 or so clones, roughly 91% of them singletons. Material for sequencing was PBMCs or T cells enriched from blood (not recorded which). Source of these receptors: a woman aged 40 to 50 with acute COVID-19.

CDR3 in DNA: TGTGCCACCAGTGACTCGGGGGAGGGTAACCGGGAGCTGTTTTTT. Translated, it gives CATSDSGEGNRELFF. The chain joins TRBV24-1 to TRBJ2-2; TRBD2 matches 7 bases. CDR3 length equals 15 residues. Trimming cost V 4 bases and J 9 bases; bases outside gene matches: 10. Germline lookup yields CDR1 KGHDR and CDR2 SFDVKD.

This clone was picked up a small number of times. CDR3 amino acids: CASRESELARGEFF. The CDR3 DNA follows: TGTGCCAGCAGGGAGTCGGAACTAGCGAGGGGAGAGTTCTTC. The rearrangement links TRBV2 to TRBJ2-1; 7 bases are a match to TRBD2. This CDR3 comprises 14 residues. Germline V gene data show CDR1 as SNHLY and CDR2 as FYNNEI. With 6 bases clipped from V and 14 bases from J, the junction kept 16 bases outside the gene matches.

The chain is built from TRBV7-9 and TRBJ2-7, with D perhaps matching TRBD1 (5 bases). The germline V gene has CDR1 SEHNR and CDR2 FQNEAQ (reference sequence). Trimming took 5 bases from V and 1 from J, leaving 9 bases between them. The CDR3 extends over 13 amino acids. Here the CDR3 reads CASSTTVSYEQYF. Written as DNA, the CDR3 is TGTGCCAGCAGCACGACAGTTTCCTACGAGCAGTACTTC.

The CDR3 DNA reads TGTGCCAGCAGAGAGGACGGGGGAGGTGGCTACACCTTC. Its translation is CASREDGGGGYTF. V usage is TRBV6-4 and J usage is TRBJ1-2; D might be TRBD1 (5 bases). The germline V and J ends were trimmed by 6 bases and 7 bases, with 15 bases remaining between them. Per the germline V gene, CDR1 is MRHNA and CDR2 is SNTAGT. The CDR3 is 13 amino acids.